This T cell receptor (beta chain) was obtained from a study of radiation and T cells in renal cell carcinoma. The CDR3 is 16 residues long. Between the trimmed V and J ends, which lost 3 bases and 4 bases, there was a span of 16 bases. CDR1 is GTSNPN, CDR2 SVGIG, per germline (reference sequence). Only in-frame clones appear in the TCRdb table, and some are missing; sequencing was by immunoSEQ multiplex PCR. Counted here are about 130,000 clones, about 88% occurring once; the ten biggest clones make up around 13%. About this clone itself: Its matching antigen is unknown.

Time point indicated: baseline pretreatment blood. The treatment is: 15 Gy SBRT to primary tumor, nephrectomy 4 weeks later. The patient's renal cell carcinoma had clear cell pathology. Findings of the study overall: Top tumor clonotypes rose in blood 2 weeks post-radiation, then contracted.

The rearrangement uses TRBV30 and TRBJ1-6, with D possibly matching TRBD1 (6 bases). The TCR originated in a woman between 50 and 59 years old with renal cell carcinoma. The material sequenced was blood, taken from a patient whose treatment included radiotherapy and nephrectomy. The CDR3 loop is CAWSPPRTAYNSPLHF. For the CDR3, the DNA is TGTGCCTGGAGCCCACCCCGGACAGCTTATAATTCACCCCTCCACTTT. The full variable domain, completed using reference TRBV30 and TRBJ1-6, is SQTIHQWPATLVQPVGSPLSLECTVEGTSNPNLYWYRQAAGRGLQLLFYSVGIGQISSEVPQNLSASRPQDRQFILSSKKLLLSDSGFYLCAWSPPRTAYNSPLHFGNGTRLTVT.